Detailed here is one T cell receptor beta chain. The CDR3 sequence is 13 residues long. Germline assignment: CDR1 SGHTA and CDR2 FQGNSA. V lost 3 bases and J 5 bases, leaving 10 bases between the germline ends. Together with a sample-barcoded 5' primer, a J-beta primer mix was included in a second PCR lasting roughly 6 to 12 cycles. CDR3-containing paired-end reads numbered at least 2.5 million in each sample. TCRdb fed the 5' RACE reads into MiXCR, producing one record per CDR3 protein. In the table there are roughly 930,000 distinct CDR3 sequences, under 50% of which are singletons. The data derive from a study of blood T cells in healthy people across ages.

The sample taken for sequencing was blood. The gene calls are TRBV7-2 and TRBJ2-5; perhaps D is TRBD1 or TRBD2 (5 bases each). The clonotype was recovered from a man aged 30 to 45 in good health. In DNA, the CDR3 is TGTGCCAGCAGCTTTAACAGGAGGGAGACCCAGTACTTC. Its translation: CASSFNRRETQYF.